These 16 T cell receptor beta chains were all obtained from the same sample, sequenced in a study of CD8+ T cells in alopecia areata. Reverse transcription of extracted RNA yielded cDNA, which provided the sequencing template. Profiled with immunoSEQ multiplex PCR; TCRdb holds only in-frame clones, not every one. Of almost 250,000 clones in the sample, around two thirds were seen once. The sequenced sample was CD4+ T cells sorted from blood, obtained at week 0. The receptors were sampled from a human donor with alopecia areata.

This chain links TRBV6-5 with TRBJ2-7; tentatively, D is TRBD1 (5 bases). This CDR3 is 13 amino acids long. The V end was cut by 6 bases, the J end by 7 bases, with 16 bases between. The germline V gene encodes CDR1 MNHEY and CDR2 SVGAGI. Written as DNA, the CDR3 is TGTGCCAGCAGATGGACATCTCGTGGTGAGCAGTACTTC. Protein: CASRWTSRGEQYF.

The CDR3 region has the DNA TGCAGCGTTGACCGGCAGGGAGCGCAGTATTTT. It translates to CSVDRQGAQYF. The chain employs TRBV29-1 and TRBJ2-3; D is possibly TRBD1 or TRBD2 (5 bases each). The germline V gene encodes CDR1 SQVTM and CDR2 ANQGSEA. V lost 3 bases, J lost 10 bases, and 11 bases lay in between. The CDR3 contains 11 residues.

The chain employs TRBV29-1 and TRBJ2-3; perhaps TRBD1 as D (6 bases). Trimming took off 2 bases at V and 14 bases at J, with 17 bases between the two ends. Per the germline V gene, CDR1 is SQVTM and CDR2 is ANQGSEA. The CDR3 runs to 12 residues. The CDR3 DNA follows: TGCAGCGTTGAACAGGGGCAGTTGTTCCCGTATTTT. Its translation: CSVEQGQLFPYF.

A single count supports this clone. This sequence joins TRBV7-2 and TRBJ2-5; D gene uncertain. Germline assignment: CDR1 SGHTA and CDR2 FQGNSA. The length of the CDR3 is 13 residues. V was pared by 5 bases and J by 5 bases, with 12 bases between. For the CDR3, the DNA is TGTGCCAGCAGCCCTCGGGCGGCTGAGACCCAGTACTTC. It encodes CASSPRAAETQYF.

The V gene is TRBV29-1, the J gene TRBJ1-1, with D uncertain. This CDR3 has 10 residues. V was shortened by 7 bases and J by 1 base, with 4 bases between the two germline ends. Germline-derived CDR1 and CDR2 are SQVTM and ANQGSEA. The CDR3 DNA follows: TGCAGCGGAGCGAACACTGAAGCTTTCTTT. It specifies CSGANTEAFF.

The rearrangement joins TRBV15 to TRBJ1-5; a possible D gene is TRBD1 (5 bases). Per the germline V gene, CDR1 is LNHNV and CDR2 is YYDKDF (reference sequence). Trimming removed 1 base at V and 6 bases at J, with 13 bases between. The CDR3 is made up of 15 amino acids. The CDR3 DNA follows: TGTGCCACCAGCAGAGTTGGGGGGGTTGGTCAGCCCCAGCATTTT. Amino acid sequence: CATSRVGGVGQPQHF.

The rearrangement joins TRBV19 to TRBJ1-6; 7 bases agree with TRBD1. This CDR3 has 14 residues. The V gene end was trimmed by 5 bases and the J gene end by 6 bases; junction bases not matched to a gene: 4. Germline V CDR1 and CDR2: LNHDA, SQIVND (reference sequence). CDR3 in amino acids: CASSARDSNSPLHF. The CDR3 bases are TGTGCCAGTAGTGCCCGGGACAGTAATTCACCCCTCCACTTT.

In its sample, this clone was seen a few times. This chain connects TRBV5-1 to TRBJ2-7; D is undetermined. The V gene's germline CDR1 is SGHRS and CDR2 YFSETQ. V was shortened by 2 bases and J by 5 bases, with 5 bases between the two germline ends. CDR3 length equals 11 residues. The CDR3 here is CASSFNHEQYF. The CDR3 DNA follows: TGCGCCAGCAGCTTCAACCACGAGCAGTACTTC.

The sample holds a few counts of this clone. The genes are TRBV30 and TRBJ2-2; 7 bases line up with TRBD1. The trim removed 0 bases at V and 7 bases at J, leaving 5 bases unmatched. Per the germline V gene, CDR1 is GTSNPN and CDR2 is SVGIG (reference sequence). The CDR3 is made up of 14 amino acids. Here the CDR3 DNA reads TGTGCCTGGAGTGTAAAGGGGGCTGGCGGGGAGCTGTTTTTT. As protein: CAWSVKGAGGELFF.

This chain joins TRBV7-2 and TRBJ2-2; D gene uncertain. The CDR3 has 16 amino acids. V was shortened by 2 bases and J by 1 base, with 11 bases between the two germline ends. From germline, CDR1 is SGHTA and CDR2 FQGNSA. In DNA form, the CDR3 reads TGTGCCAGCAGCTTAAGGATACTGCTGAACACCGGGGAGCTGTTTTTT. Protein sequence: CASSLRILLNTGELFF.

Here the CDR3 reads CASSESGGTDTQYF. The CDR3 bases are TGTGCCAGCAGTGAAAGCGGGGGCACAGATACGCAGTATTTT. This rearrangement joins TRBV2 to TRBJ2-3; TRBD2 matches at 7 bases. J lost 1 base, V lost 2 bases, and 0 bases had no gene match. Germline V gene lookup returns CDR1 SNHLY and CDR2 FYNNEI. The CDR3 loop spans 14 amino acids.

This clone has just a few counts. The chain is built from TRBV19 and TRBJ2-7; 7 positions agree with TRBD1. This CDR3 contains 13 residues. Germline V gene lookup returns CDR1 LNHDA and CDR2 SQIVND (reference sequence). The J segment lost 4 bases and the V segment lost 6 bases, leaving 6 bases of the junction unmatched. The CDR3 sequence: CASSRDSAYEQYF. The CDR3 bases are TGTGCCAGTAGCCGGGACAGCGCATACGAGCAGTACTTC.

This clone was found a few times. The chain is built from TRBV29-1 and TRBJ1-2, with TRBD1 matching 8 bases. J gave up 6 bases and V 4 bases, and 1 base lay outside the gene matches. From germline, CDR1 is SQVTM and CDR2 ANQGSEA. This CDR3 has 11 amino acids. This chain's CDR3 is CSVGTGHGYTF. CDR3 DNA sequence: TGCAGCGTTGGGACAGGGCATGGCTACACCTTC.

CDR3 in amino acids: CASRTGAAGGPYEQYF. The CDR3 DNA sequence: TGTGCCAGCAGAACAGGGGCGGCGGGGGGACCCTACGAGCAGTACTTC. V usage is TRBV2 and J usage is TRBJ2-7; D may be TRBD2 (8 bases). Looked up from germline, CDR1 is SNHLY and CDR2 is FYNNEI. The CDR3 runs to 16 residues. V was shortened by 6 bases and J by 2 bases, with 20 bases between the two germline ends.

The rearrangement links TRBV7-9 to TRBJ1-6; D is unclear. Trimming took off 0 bases at V and 8 bases at J, with 8 bases between the two ends. This CDR3 contains 14 residues. The germline V gene has CDR1 SEHNR and CDR2 FQNEAQ (reference sequence). The CDR3 is CASSLALIDSPLHF. The CDR3 nucleotides read TGTGCCAGCAGCTTAGCCCTAATAGATTCACCCCTCCACTTT. Complete variable domain (other parts from reference TRBV7-9 and TRBJ1-6): DTGVSQNPRHKITKRGQNVTFRCDPISEHNRLYWYRQTLGQGPEFLTYFQNEAQLEKSRLLSDRFSAERPKGSFSTLEIQRTEQGDSAMYLCASSLALIDSPLHFGNGTRLTVT.

The CDR3 coding sequence is TGTGCCACCAGCAGAGAGAGCGGCCGACACCAAGAGACCCAGTACTTC. Encoded protein: CATSRESGRHQETQYF. V gene TRBV15 combines with J gene TRBJ2-5; possibly TRBD2 for D (5 bases). The germline CDR1 and CDR2 sequences are LNHNV and YYDKDF (reference sequence). Trimming left V 0 bases short and J 0 bases short, with 11 bases between. The CDR3 extends over 16 amino acids.